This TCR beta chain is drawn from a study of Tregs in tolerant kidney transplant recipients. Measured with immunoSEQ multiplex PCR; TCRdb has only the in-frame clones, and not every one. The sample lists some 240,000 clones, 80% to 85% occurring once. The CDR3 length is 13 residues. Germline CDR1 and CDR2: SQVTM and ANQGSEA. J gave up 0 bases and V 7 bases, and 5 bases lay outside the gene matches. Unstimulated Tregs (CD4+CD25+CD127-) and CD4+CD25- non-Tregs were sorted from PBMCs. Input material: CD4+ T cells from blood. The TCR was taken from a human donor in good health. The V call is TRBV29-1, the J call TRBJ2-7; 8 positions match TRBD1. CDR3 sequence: CSAQGAISYEQYF. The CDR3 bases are TGCAGCGCCCAGGGGGCCATCTCCTACGAGCAGTACTTC.